This T cell receptor beta chain appears in the sequencing data of a study of cytomegalovirus exposure and HLA in healthy donors. Germline trimming cut 4 bases from V and 2 bases from J; bases unmatched to any gene: 5. The CDR3 is 15 amino acids. Germline V gives CDR1 SGHDT, CDR2 YYEEEE. PCR used 60 Vbeta primers and 13 Jbeta primers. TCRdb's copy holds only in-frame clones and misses some; the assay was immunoSEQ multiplex PCR. The sample comprises 150,000 to 200,000 clones, around four fifths of which are singletons, and roughly 13% rests with the top ten. The chain uses TRBV5-6 and TRBJ2-2, with 7 bases that match TRBD1. This TCR was sampled from a woman aged 45-60 years in good health and CMV-seropositive. The sample was PBMCs. The CDR3, as DNA: TGTGCCAGCAGCCGGCAGGGGGTTAACACCGGGGAGCTGTTTTTT. Protein product: CASSRQGVNTGELFF.